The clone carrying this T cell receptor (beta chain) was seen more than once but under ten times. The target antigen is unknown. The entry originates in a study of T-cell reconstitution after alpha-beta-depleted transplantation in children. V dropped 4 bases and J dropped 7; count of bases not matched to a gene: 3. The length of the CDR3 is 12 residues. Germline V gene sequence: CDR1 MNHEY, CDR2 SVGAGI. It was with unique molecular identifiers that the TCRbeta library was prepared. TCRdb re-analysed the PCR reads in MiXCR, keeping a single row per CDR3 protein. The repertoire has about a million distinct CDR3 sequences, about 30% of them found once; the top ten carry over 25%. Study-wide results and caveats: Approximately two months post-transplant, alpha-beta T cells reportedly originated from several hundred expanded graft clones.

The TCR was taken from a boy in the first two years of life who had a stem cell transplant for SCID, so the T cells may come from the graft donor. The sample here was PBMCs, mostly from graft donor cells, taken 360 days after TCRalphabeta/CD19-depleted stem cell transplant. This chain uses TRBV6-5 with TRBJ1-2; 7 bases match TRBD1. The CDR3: CASSSWTGGYTF. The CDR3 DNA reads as TGTGCCAGCAGTTCCTGGACAGGTGGCTACACCTTC.